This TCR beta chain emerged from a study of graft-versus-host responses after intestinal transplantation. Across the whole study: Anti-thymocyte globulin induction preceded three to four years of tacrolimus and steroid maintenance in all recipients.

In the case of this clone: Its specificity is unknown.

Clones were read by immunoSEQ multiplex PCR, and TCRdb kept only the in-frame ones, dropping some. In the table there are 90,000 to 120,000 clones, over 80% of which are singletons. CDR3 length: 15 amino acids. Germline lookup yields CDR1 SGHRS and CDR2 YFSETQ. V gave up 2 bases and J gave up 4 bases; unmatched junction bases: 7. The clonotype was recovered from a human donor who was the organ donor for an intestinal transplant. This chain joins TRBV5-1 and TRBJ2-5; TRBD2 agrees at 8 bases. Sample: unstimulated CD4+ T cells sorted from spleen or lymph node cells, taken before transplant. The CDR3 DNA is TGCGCCAGCAGCTTTCAGCGGGAGATCCGAGAGACCCAGTACTTC. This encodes CASSFQREIRETQYF. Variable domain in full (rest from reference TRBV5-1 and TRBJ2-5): KAGVTQTPRYLIKTRGQQVTLSCSPISGHRSVSWYQQTPGQGLQFLFEYFSETQRNKGNFPGRFSGRQFSNSRSEMNVSTLELGDSALYLCASSFQREIRETQYFGPGTRLLVL.